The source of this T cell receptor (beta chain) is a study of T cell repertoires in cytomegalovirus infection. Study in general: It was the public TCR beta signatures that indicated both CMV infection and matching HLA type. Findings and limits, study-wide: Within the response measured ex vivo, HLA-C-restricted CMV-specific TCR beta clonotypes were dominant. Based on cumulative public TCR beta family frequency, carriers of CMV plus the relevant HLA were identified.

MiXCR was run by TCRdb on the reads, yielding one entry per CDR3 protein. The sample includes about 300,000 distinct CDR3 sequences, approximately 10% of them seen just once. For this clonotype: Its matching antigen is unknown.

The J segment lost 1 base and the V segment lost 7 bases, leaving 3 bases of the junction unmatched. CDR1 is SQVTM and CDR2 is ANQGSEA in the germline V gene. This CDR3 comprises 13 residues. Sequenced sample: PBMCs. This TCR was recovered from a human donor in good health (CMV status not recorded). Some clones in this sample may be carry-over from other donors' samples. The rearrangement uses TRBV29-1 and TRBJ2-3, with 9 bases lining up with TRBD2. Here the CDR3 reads CSAVAGGTDTQYF. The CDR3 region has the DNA TGCAGCGCCGTAGCGGGGGGCACAGATACGCAGTATTTT.